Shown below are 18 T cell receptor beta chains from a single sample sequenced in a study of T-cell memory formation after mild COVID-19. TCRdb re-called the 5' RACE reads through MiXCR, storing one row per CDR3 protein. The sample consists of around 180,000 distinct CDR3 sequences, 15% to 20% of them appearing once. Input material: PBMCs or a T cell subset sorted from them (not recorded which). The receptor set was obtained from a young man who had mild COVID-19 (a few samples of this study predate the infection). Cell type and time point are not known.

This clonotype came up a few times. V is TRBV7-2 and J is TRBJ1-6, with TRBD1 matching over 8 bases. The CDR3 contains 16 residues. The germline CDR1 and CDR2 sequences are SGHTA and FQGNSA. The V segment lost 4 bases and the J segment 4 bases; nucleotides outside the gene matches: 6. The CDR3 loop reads CASSSQGAIYNSPLHF. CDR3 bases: TGTGCCAGCAGCTCGCAGGGGGCTATTTATAATTCACCCCTCCACTTT. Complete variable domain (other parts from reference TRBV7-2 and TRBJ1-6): GAGVSQSPSNKVTEKGKDVELRCDPISGHTALYWYRQSLGQGLEFLIYFQGNSAPDKSGLPSDRFSAERTGGSVSTLTIQRTQQEDSAVYLCASSSQGAIYNSPLHFGNGTRLTVT.

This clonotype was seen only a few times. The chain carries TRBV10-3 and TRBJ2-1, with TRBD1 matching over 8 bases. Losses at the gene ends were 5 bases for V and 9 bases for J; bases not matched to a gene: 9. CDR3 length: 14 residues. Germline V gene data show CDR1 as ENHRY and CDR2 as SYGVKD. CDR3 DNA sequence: TGTGCCATCAGTCCCGGACAGGGTGCTATTGAGCAGTTCTTC. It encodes CAISPGQGAIEQFF.

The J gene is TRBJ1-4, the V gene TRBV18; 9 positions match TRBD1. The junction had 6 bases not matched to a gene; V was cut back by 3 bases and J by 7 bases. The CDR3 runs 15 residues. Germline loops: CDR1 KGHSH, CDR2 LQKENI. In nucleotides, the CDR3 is TGTGCCAGCTCACCCCGACAGGGGGAGGGTGAAAAACTGTTTTTT. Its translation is CASSPRQGEGEKLFF.

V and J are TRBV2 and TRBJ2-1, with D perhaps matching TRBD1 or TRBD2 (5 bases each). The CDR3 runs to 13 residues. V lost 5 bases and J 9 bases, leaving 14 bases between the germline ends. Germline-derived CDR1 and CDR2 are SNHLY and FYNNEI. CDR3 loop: CASSLGPKGEQFF. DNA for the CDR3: TGTGCCAGCAGTCTGGGACCAAAGGGTGAGCAGTTCTTC.

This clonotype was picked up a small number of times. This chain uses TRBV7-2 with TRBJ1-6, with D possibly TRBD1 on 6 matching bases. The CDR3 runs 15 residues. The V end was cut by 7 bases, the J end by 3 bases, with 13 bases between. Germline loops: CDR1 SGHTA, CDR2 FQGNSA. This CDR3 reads CASNLAQGYNSPLHF. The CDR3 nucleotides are TGTGCCAGCAACCTGGCACAGGGCTATAATTCACCCCTCCACTTT.

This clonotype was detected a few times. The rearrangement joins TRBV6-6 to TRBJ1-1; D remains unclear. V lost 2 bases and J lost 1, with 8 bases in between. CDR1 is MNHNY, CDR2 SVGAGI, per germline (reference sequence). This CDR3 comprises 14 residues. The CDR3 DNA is TGTGCCAGCAGTTACGTAAACCGGAACACTGAAGCTTTCTTT. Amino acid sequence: CASSYVNRNTEAFF.

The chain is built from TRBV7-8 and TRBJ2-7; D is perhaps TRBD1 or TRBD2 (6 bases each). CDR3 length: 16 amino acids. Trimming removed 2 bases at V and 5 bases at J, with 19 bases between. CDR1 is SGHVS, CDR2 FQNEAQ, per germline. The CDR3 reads CASSLRGGAGLHEQYF. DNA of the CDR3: TGTGCCAGCAGCTTAAGAGGGGGTGCGGGGTTACACGAGCAGTACTTC. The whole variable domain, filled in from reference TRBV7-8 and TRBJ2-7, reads GAGVSQSPRYKVAKRGQDVALRCDPISGHVSLFWYQQALGQGPEFLTYFQNEAQLDKSGLPSDRFFAERPEGSVSTLKIQRTQQEDSAVYLCASSLRGGAGLHEQYFGPGTRLTVT.

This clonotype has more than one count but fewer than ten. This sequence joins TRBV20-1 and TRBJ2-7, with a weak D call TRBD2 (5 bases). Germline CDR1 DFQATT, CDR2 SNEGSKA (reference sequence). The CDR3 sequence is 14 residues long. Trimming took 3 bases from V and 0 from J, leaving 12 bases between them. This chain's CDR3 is CSASDTRDSYEQYF. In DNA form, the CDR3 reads TGCAGTGCTAGTGATACCCGGGACTCCTACGAGCAGTACTTC.

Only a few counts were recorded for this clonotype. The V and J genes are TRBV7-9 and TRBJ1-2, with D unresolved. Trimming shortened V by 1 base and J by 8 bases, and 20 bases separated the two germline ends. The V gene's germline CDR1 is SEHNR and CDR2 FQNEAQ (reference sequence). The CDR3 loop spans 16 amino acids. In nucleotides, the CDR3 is TGTGCCAGCAGCTTAGGATCGGCAAGGGAGCTGGAAGGCTACACCTTC. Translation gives CASSLGSARELEGYTF.

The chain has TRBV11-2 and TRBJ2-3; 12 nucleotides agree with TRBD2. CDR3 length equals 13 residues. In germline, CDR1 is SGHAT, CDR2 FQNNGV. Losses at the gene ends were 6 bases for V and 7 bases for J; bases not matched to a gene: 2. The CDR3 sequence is CASRTSGGNTQYF. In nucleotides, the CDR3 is TGTGCCAGCAGGACTAGCGGGGGTAATACGCAGTATTTT.

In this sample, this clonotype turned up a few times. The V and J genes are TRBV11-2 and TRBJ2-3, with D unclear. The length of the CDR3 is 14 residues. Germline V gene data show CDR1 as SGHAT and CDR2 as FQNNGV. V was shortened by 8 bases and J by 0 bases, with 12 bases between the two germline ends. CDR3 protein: CASSKAASTDTQYF. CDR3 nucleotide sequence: TGTGCCAGCTCCAAGGCGGCCAGCACAGATACGCAGTATTTT.

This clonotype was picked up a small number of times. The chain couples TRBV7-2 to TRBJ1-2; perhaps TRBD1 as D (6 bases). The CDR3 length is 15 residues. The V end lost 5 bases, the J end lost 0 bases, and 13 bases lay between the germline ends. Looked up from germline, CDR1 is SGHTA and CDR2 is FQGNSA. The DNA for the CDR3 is TGTGCCAGCAGCCCCCCGGACAGCTCTAACTATGGCTACACCTTC. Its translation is CASSPPDSSNYGYTF.

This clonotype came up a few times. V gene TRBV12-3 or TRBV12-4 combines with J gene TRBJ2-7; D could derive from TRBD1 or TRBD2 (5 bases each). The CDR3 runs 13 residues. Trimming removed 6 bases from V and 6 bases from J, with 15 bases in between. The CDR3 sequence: CASRNSGTGEQYF. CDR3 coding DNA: TGTGCCAGCAGGAACTCCGGGACCGGCGAGCAGTACTTC.

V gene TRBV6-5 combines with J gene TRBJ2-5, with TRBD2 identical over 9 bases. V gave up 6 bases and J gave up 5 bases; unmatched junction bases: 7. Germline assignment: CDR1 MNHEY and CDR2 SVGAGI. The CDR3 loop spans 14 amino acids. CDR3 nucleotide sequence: TGTGCCAGCAGCCAGGGACTAGCAAAGGAGACCCAGTACTTC. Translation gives CASSQGLAKETQYF.

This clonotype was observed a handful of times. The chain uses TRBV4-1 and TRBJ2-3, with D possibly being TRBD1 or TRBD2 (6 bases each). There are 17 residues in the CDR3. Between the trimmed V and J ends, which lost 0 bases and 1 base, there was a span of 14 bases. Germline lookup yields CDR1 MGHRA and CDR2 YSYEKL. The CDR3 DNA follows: TGCGCCAGCAGCCAAGATCGTCGGGGGCAGGGCACAGATACGCAGTATTTT. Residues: CASSQDRRGQGTDTQYF.

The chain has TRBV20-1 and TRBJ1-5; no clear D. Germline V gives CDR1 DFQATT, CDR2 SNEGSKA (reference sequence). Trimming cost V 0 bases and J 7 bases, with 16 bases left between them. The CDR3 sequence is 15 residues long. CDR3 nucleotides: TGCAGTGCTAGAGATCATTCGGAGACGGCGCAGCCCCAGCATTTT. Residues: CSARDHSETAQPQHF.

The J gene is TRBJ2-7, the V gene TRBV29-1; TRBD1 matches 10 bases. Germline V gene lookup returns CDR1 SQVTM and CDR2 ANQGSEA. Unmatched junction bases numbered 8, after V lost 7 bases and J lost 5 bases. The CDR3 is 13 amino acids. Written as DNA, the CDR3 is TGCAGCGCGTGGAGACAGGGGGCCAACGAGCAGTACTTC. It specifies CSAWRQGANEQYF.

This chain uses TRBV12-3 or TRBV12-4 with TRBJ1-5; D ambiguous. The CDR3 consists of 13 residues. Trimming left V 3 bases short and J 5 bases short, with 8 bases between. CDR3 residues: CASSFNTDQPQHF. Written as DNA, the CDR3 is TGTGCCAGCAGTTTTAACACCGATCAGCCCCAGCATTTT.